Below are 21 T cell receptor beta chains sequenced from a single sample in a study of T-cell reconstitution after alpha-beta-depleted transplantation in children. Unique molecular identifiers were incorporated into the prepared TCRbeta library. MiXCR was run by TCRdb on the PCR reads, yielding one entry per CDR3 protein. The sample includes a few hundred thousand distinct CDR3 sequences, about an eighth of them seen just once. The sample consisted of PBMCs, taken from the stem cell graft. These receptors all come from a human donor who donated a stem cell graft to a child with Fanconi anemia.

V usage is TRBV25-1 and J usage is TRBJ1-1; no clear D gene. The V end lost 5 bases, the J end lost 6 bases, and 13 bases lay between the germline ends. The CDR3 sequence is 13 residues long. CDR1 and CDR2 (germline): MGHDK, SYGVNS. The CDR3 here is CASSRGGLPEAFF. DNA for the CDR3: TGTGCCAGCAGTCGAGGAGGGTTGCCTGAAGCTTTCTTT.

The gene calls are TRBV12-3 or TRBV12-4 and TRBJ2-1; either TRBD1 or TRBD2 may fit D (5 bases each). V was pared by 6 bases and J by 9 bases, with 12 bases between. The CDR3 has 12 amino acids. CDR3 sequence: CASSPVGGEQFF. CDR3 DNA sequence: TGTGCCAGCAGCCCAGTTGGGGGTGAGCAGTTCTTC.

The chain employs TRBV20-1 and TRBJ2-1, with D tentatively TRBD2 (6 bases). Germline values: CDR1 DFQATT, CDR2 SNEGSKA (reference sequence). This CDR3 spans 14 amino acids. V was pared by 1 base and J by 5 bases, with 12 bases between. The CDR3 here is CSARGGVINNEQFF. The CDR3 nucleotides read TGCAGTGCTAGAGGGGGGGTTATTAACAATGAGCAGTTCTTC.

The chain employs TRBV11-1 and TRBJ2-3; D might be TRBD1 or TRBD2, each matching 5 bases. The V end lost 8 bases, the J end lost 0 bases, and 9 bases lay between the germline ends. Germline-derived CDR1 and CDR2 are SGHAT and FQDESV (reference sequence). There are 13 residues in the CDR3. CDR3 in DNA: TGTGCCAGCCGGGACCTTAGCACAGATACGCAGTATTTT. It translates to CASRDLSTDTQYF.

This clonotype was recorded a few times. The chain links TRBV7-9 to TRBJ1-4; D perhaps matches TRBD1 (6 bases). The V end was cut by 5 bases, the J end by 8 bases, with 18 bases between. This CDR3 spans 15 amino acids. The germline V gene encodes CDR1 SEHNR and CDR2 FQNEAQ (reference sequence). The CDR3 DNA reads TGTGCCAGCAGCATGGGGACATCGGGCGGAGAAAAACTGTTTTTT. Encoded protein: CASSMGTSGGEKLFF.

This chain connects TRBV6-2 or TRBV6-3 to TRBJ2-2; D not certain. Germline V gene lookup returns CDR1 MNHEY and CDR2 SVGEGT. The V end lost 0 bases, the J end lost 6 bases, and 8 bases lay between the germline ends. This CDR3 is built from 14 residues. CDR3 bases: TGTGCCAGCAGTTACTCGGGGATCTCCGGGGAGCTGTTTTTT. Its translation is CASSYSGISGELFF.

The chain links TRBV7-2 to TRBJ2-1, with TRBD2 identical over 10 bases. The CDR3 totals 13 residues. Germline V gives CDR1 SGHTA, CDR2 FQGNSA. J lost 3 bases, V lost 10 bases, and 3 bases had no gene match. DNA for the CDR3: TGTGCCACAGAGCGGGGGGGCTACAATGAGCAGTTCTTC. Protein product: CATERGGYNEQFF. The entire variable domain, with the rest obtained from reference TRBV7-2 and TRBJ2-1, is as follows: GAGVSQSPSNKVTEKGKDVELRCDPISGHTALYWYRQSLGQGLEFLIYFQGNSAPDKSGLPSDRFSAERTGGSVSTLTIQRTQQEDSAVYLCATERGGYNEQFFGPGTRLTVL.

This clonotype was recorded at least ten times. This chain uses TRBV4-2 with TRBJ1-5; 8 bases match TRBD1. Germline loops: CDR1 LGHNA, CDR2 YNFKEQ. The CDR3 is made up of 18 amino acids. Trimming at V came to 4 bases and at J to 12 bases, leaving 23 bases not matched to a gene. CDR3 residues: CASSPLGTGPLEGRFQHF. As DNA, the CDR3 is TGTGCCAGCAGCCCCCTCGGGACAGGCCCCCTGGAAGGCCGGTTCCAGCATTTT.

The V and J genes are TRBV2 and TRBJ1-2; D not certain. The ends were cut back, 7 bases at V and 7 bases at J, with 10 bases in the middle. The CDR3 loop spans 11 amino acids. Germline CDR1 SNHLY, CDR2 FYNNEI. DNA of the CDR3: TGTGCCAGCACCGGAGACATTGGCTACACCTTC. It specifies CASTGDIGYTF.

This clonotype was detected only a few times. V usage is TRBV12-3 or TRBV12-4 and J usage is TRBJ2-1; D gene uncertain. V lost 3 bases, J lost 5 bases, and 11 bases lay in between. The CDR3 consists of 14 residues. This CDR3 reads CASSFPPGHNEQFF. The CDR3 DNA is TGTGCCAGCAGTTTTCCCCCGGGCCACAATGAGCAGTTCTTC.

This clonotype was detected only a few times. The rearrangement links TRBV19 to TRBJ2-1, with D tentatively TRBD2 (6 bases). The CDR3 runs 15 residues. Germline V CDR1 and CDR2: LNHDA, SQIVND (reference sequence). The ends were cut back, 5 bases at V and 8 bases at J, with 19 bases in the middle. The CDR3, as DNA: TGTGCCAGTAGTCCTGGGACTTCCCTGACAGATGAGCAGTTCTTC. As protein: CASSPGTSLTDEQFF. The variable domain in full, with the rest retrieved from reference TRBV19 and TRBJ2-1, is DGGITQSPKYLFRKEGQNVTLSCEQNLNHDAMYWYRQDPGQGLRLIYYSQIVNDFQKGDIAEGYSVSREKKESFPLTVTSAQKNPTAFYLCASSPGTSLTDEQFFGPGTRLTVL.

This clonotype was seen more than once but under ten times. J is TRBJ2-6 and V is TRBV9, with D perhaps matching TRBD1 (6 bases). V lost 2 bases, J lost 0 bases, and 6 bases lay in between. This CDR3 is 15 amino acids long. Germline V gives CDR1 SGDLS, CDR2 YYNGEE. CDR3 in DNA: TGTGCCAGCAGCGTCAGGGGCTCTGGGGCCAACGTCCTGACTTTC. Translated: CASSVRGSGANVLTF.

The table lists this clonotype with many counts. V usage is TRBV4-3 and J usage is TRBJ2-1, with no clear D. Looked up from germline, CDR1 is LGHNA and CDR2 is YSLEER. This CDR3 region has 13 residues. Trimming left V 0 bases short and J 8 bases short, with 8 bases between. CDR3 nucleotides: TGCGCCAGCAGCCAAGAATGGATGGATGAGCAGTTCTTC. Its translation: CASSQEWMDEQFF.

This clonotype was picked up a small number of times. The V gene is TRBV7-8, the J gene TRBJ2-7; 10 nucleotides agree with TRBD2. There are 15 residues in the CDR3. Trimming took 2 bases from V and 4 from J; bases not matched to a gene: 5. CDR1 is SGHVS and CDR2 is FQNEAQ in the germline V gene. In DNA, the CDR3 is TGTGCCAGCAGCTTACGGGAGCGGGGGGGTTACGAGCAGTACTTC. Residues: CASSLRERGGYEQYF.

In this sample, this clonotype turned up a few times. The V gene is TRBV29-1, the J gene TRBJ1-2; D call uncertain. V lost 3 bases to trimming and J lost 8 bases, with 7 bases between them. The CDR3 covers 10 residues. CDR1 and CDR2 (germline): SQVTM, ANQGSEA. In nucleotides, the CDR3 is TGCAGCGTTGAGGGGATAGGCTACACCTTC. Protein sequence: CSVEGIGYTF.

This clonotype has at least ten counts. This chain's CDR3 is CSVERRQETQYF. CDR3 DNA: TGCAGCGTTGAACGCAGGCAAGAGACCCAGTACTTC. This chain links TRBV29-1 with TRBJ2-5; no reliable D call. This CDR3 contains 12 residues. Germline values: CDR1 SQVTM, CDR2 ANQGSEA. Trimming shortened V by 2 bases and J by 2 bases, and 6 bases separated the two germline ends.

The rearrangement links TRBV10-2 to TRBJ2-1, with D perhaps TRBD2 (7 bases). Looked up from germline, CDR1 is WSHSY and CDR2 is SAAADI. V was shortened by 6 bases and J by 5 bases, with 14 bases between the two germline ends. The CDR3 has 14 amino acids. DNA for the CDR3: TGCGCCAGCAGGATGGGGGGGGCAAACAATGAGCAGTTCTTC. It yields the protein CASRMGGANNEQFF.

This clonotype came up a few times. The rearrangement uses TRBV5-1 and TRBJ2-3; the D is unclear. The V gene lost 0 bases and the J gene lost 2 bases, with 10 bases spanning the gap. The germline gives CDR1 SGHRS, CDR2 YFSETQ. CDR3 size: 15 residues. DNA of the CDR3: TGCGCCAGCAGCTTGGAAGGCAGGCCCACAGATACGCAGTATTTT. Its translation is CASSLEGRPTDTQYF. Using reference TRBV5-1 and TRBJ2-3 for the parts outside the CDR3, the full variable domain is KAGVTQTPRYLIKTRGQQVTLSCSPISGHRSVSWYQQTPGQGLQFLFEYFSETQRNKGNFPGRFSGRQFSNSRSEMNVSTLELGDSALYLCASSLEGRPTDTQYFGPGTRLTVL.

This clonotype was seen many times. V usage is TRBV5-1 and J usage is TRBJ2-7; the D gene is possibly TRBD1 (6 bases). In germline, CDR1 is SGHRS, CDR2 YFSETQ. The CDR3 runs 13 residues. The V gene lost 4 bases and the J gene lost 4 bases, with 12 bases spanning the gap. This CDR3 reads CASSLRTDYEQYF. The CDR3 nucleotides read TGCGCCAGCAGCCTGAGGACAGATTACGAGCAGTACTTC.

The rearrangement joins TRBV7-9 to TRBJ2-7; no definite D call. The CDR3 is made up of 12 amino acids. The V gene's germline CDR1 is SEHNR and CDR2 FQNEAQ (reference sequence). Trimming took off 3 bases at V and 4 bases at J, with 7 bases between the two ends. CDR3 DNA: TGTGCCAGCAGCTTGATGGATTACGAGCAGTACGTC. Its translation is CASSLMDYEQYV.

This clonotype has only a few counts. The genes are TRBV25-1 and TRBJ2-7; 8 bases align to TRBD1. Trimming at V came to 3 bases and at J to 2 bases, leaving 6 bases not matched to a gene. Looked up from germline, CDR1 is MGHDK and CDR2 is SYGVNS. The CDR3 consists of 15 residues. In nucleotides, the CDR3 is TGTGCCAGCAGTGAGACAGGGGTAAAGGCCTACGAGCAGTACTTC. It specifies CASSETGVKAYEQYF.